Presented here are 20 T cell receptor beta chains from one specimen sequenced in a study of CD8 T cells in ankylosing spondylitis. Findings of the study overall: There was a TCR beta motif, made of several highly homologous variants, that appeared characteristic of ankylosing spondylitis blood.

TCRdb called the 5' RACE reads again in MiXCR, with one record for every CDR3 protein. This table has about 90,000 distinct CDR3 sequences, around 8.3% appearing once. Antigens for these TCRs are unknown. The sample taken for sequencing was blood, either unsorted or a sorted T cell fraction (not recorded which). These receptors originate from a male donor with ankylosing spondylitis.

This clonotype showed up just a few times. The chain employs TRBV20-1 and TRBJ2-5; 14 bases align to TRBD2. This CDR3 spans 16 amino acids. Trimming cost V 4 bases and J 4 bases; bases outside gene matches: 8. Germline V lookup: CDR1 DFQATT, CDR2 SNEGSKA (reference sequence). The CDR3 bases are TGCAGTGCTACCCCGGGACTAGCGGGAGCTTTAGAGACCCAGTACTTC. It specifies CSATPGLAGALETQYF.

This clonotype has ten or more counts. V usage is TRBV6-1 and J usage is TRBJ2-7; 11 bases are a match to TRBD2. Losses at the gene ends were 1 base for V and 5 bases for J; bases not matched to a gene: 4. Per the germline V gene, CDR1 is MNHNS and CDR2 is SASEGT. The CDR3 covers 15 residues. CDR3 sequence (DNA): TGTGCCAGCAGTGAAGAATTAGCGGGAGGGCACGAGCAGTACTTC. It yields the protein CASSEELAGGHEQYF.

In regard to this clonotype: Germline and junction disagree at one end, which may indicate a read error. The chain couples TRBV19 to TRBJ1-1; no firm D call. The CDR3 is 10 amino acids. The germline V gene encodes CDR1 LNHDA and CDR2 SQIVND (reference sequence). This chain's CDR3 is CASSSGALSF. The CDR3 region has the DNA TGTGCCAGTAGTTCGGGTGCTTTATCCTTT.

The chain couples TRBV11-2 to TRBJ2-3; 10 bases map to TRBD2. From germline, CDR1 is SGHAT and CDR2 FQNNGV. The ends lost 4 bases at V and 6 bases at J; junction bases unmatched: 10. This CDR3 region has 16 residues. CDR3 amino acids: CASSWLAGAQGDTQYF. CDR3 coding DNA: TGTGCCAGCAGCTGGCTAGCGGGGGCCCAGGGCGATACGCAGTATTTT.

In its sample, this clonotype was seen a few times. The rearrangement uses TRBV7-9 and TRBJ2-3; 10 bases match TRBD2. Unmatched junction bases numbered 7, after V lost 4 bases and J lost 3 bases. The CDR3 is made up of 16 amino acids. The germline CDR1 and CDR2 sequences are SEHNR and FQNEAQ (reference sequence). The CDR3 nucleotides are TGTGCCAGCAGCTCTAGGCCTAGCGGGAGAACAGATACGCAGTATTTT. Its translation: CASSSRPSGRTDTQYF.

This clonotype was picked up a small number of times. The chain has TRBV12-3 or TRBV12-4 and TRBJ2-7; a possible D gene is TRBD1 (6 bases). The CDR3 covers 13 residues. V lost 4 bases and J lost 4, with 11 bases in between. The CDR3 loop reads CASSSGVGYEQYF. CDR3 DNA: TGTGCCAGCAGTTCAGGGGTTGGGTACGAGCAGTACTTC.

This clonotype was seen ten or more times. The chain is built from TRBV11-2 and TRBJ2-7; 14 bases are a match to TRBD2. V shed 4 bases and J 0 bases; nucleotides not matched to a gene: 8. Germline CDR1 and CDR2: SGHAT and FQNNGV. The CDR3 runs to 18 residues. CDR3 sequence: CASSYSSGTSGSSYEQYF. The CDR3 DNA sequence: TGTGCCAGCAGCTACTCTAGCGGGACTAGCGGGAGCTCCTACGAGCAGTACTTC.

This clonotype was detected many times. This sequence joins TRBV6-1 and TRBJ1-5; TRBD1 is a possible D gene (5 bases). The CDR3 is 14 amino acids. The germline CDR1 and CDR2 sequences are MNHNS and SASEGT. Between the trimmed V and J ends, which lost 5 bases and 2 bases, there was a span of 10 bases. CDR3 nucleotide sequence: TGTGCCAGCAGTCAGGGTCATGGCAATCAGCCCCAGCATTTT. This translates into CASSQGHGNQPQHF.

The chain carries TRBV19 and TRBJ1-1; D remains ambiguous. Germline loops: CDR1 LNHDA, CDR2 SQIVND (reference sequence). This CDR3 is 14 amino acids long. V lost 3 bases and J 3 bases, leaving 11 bases between the germline ends. CDR3 coding DNA: TGTGCCAGTAGTATTAATTCGGGTTACACTGAAGCTTTCTTT. Translated: CASSINSGYTEAFF.

This clonotype occurred many times. The rearrangement joins TRBV2 to TRBJ2-5; TRBD1 matches 8 bases. Germline values: CDR1 SNHLY, CDR2 FYNNEI. V was pared by 1 base and J by 1 base, with 11 bases of the junction left unmatched. The CDR3 contains 18 residues. The CDR3 sequence is CASSEGRTGILIQETQYF. CDR3 DNA: TGTGCCAGCAGTGAAGGAAGGACAGGGATTCTAATCCAAGAGACCCAGTACTTC.

This chain links TRBV15 with TRBJ2-1; D gene unclear. This CDR3 has 13 amino acids. With 6 bases removed from V and 7 bases from J, the gap between germline ends came to 13 bases. Germline CDR1 and CDR2: LNHNV and YYDKDF (reference sequence). CDR3 nucleotide sequence: TGTGCCACCAGTCCCCCGGGCTGGAATGAGCAGTTCTTC. Translated: CATSPPGWNEQFF.

This clonotype was counted only a few times. V is TRBV2 and J is TRBJ2-5, with D perhaps TRBD1 or TRBD2 (5 bases each). Between the trimmed V and J ends, which lost 5 bases and 1 base, there was a span of 23 bases. The CDR3 is 18 amino acids. Germline CDR1 SNHLY, CDR2 FYNNEI. DNA of the CDR3: TGTGCCAGCAGTTCTCATCGGGACGGGGCTGAATTCCAAGAGACCCAGTACTTC. It specifies CASSSHRDGAEFQETQYF.

The genes are TRBV13 and TRBJ1-1; D perhaps matches TRBD1 (5 bases). V was cut by 5 bases and J by 4 bases, with 14 bases left in between. This CDR3 spans 14 amino acids. Germline V gene sequence: CDR1 PRHDT, CDR2 FYEKMQ (reference sequence). CDR3: CASSRGRRGTEAFF. The CDR3, as DNA: TGTGCCAGCAGCAGGGGACGGAGAGGCACTGAAGCTTTCTTT.

This clonotype was counted many times. This chain links TRBV2 with TRBJ1-5, with TRBD1 identical over 7 bases. This CDR3 comprises 17 residues. With V trimmed by 4 bases and J by 3 bases, 12 bases remained unmatched. Germline V CDR1 and CDR2: SNHLY, FYNNEI. DNA of the CDR3: TGTGCCAGCAGTGGATCGGCAGGGGGGTTGTACAATCAGCCCCAGCATTTT. This translates into CASSGSAGGLYNQPQHF.

This clonotype has ten or more counts. The chain has TRBV7-9 and TRBJ2-1, with D possibly TRBD2 on 5 matching bases. The CDR3 runs to 16 residues. Germline V gives CDR1 SEHNR, CDR2 FQNEAQ (reference sequence). V lost 1 base to trimming and J lost 2 bases, with 12 bases between them. CDR3 in amino acids: CASSLERSAPYNEQFF. For the CDR3, the DNA is TGTGCCAGCAGCTTAGAGCGGAGCGCCCCCTACAATGAGCAGTTCTTC.

V and J are TRBV20-1 and TRBJ2-3, with 9 bases aligning to TRBD1. Germline-derived CDR1 and CDR2 are DFQATT and SNEGSKA (reference sequence). The CDR3 has 15 amino acids. J gave up 1 base and V 0 bases, and 2 bases lay outside the gene matches. The DNA of the CDR3 is TGCAGTGCTAGAGAACGGGACAGGGGCACAGATACGCAGTATTTT. This gives the protein CSARERDRGTDTQYF.

The chain links TRBV20-1 to TRBJ2-7; 11 nucleotides agree with TRBD1. Per germline, CDR1 DFQATT and CDR2 SNEGSKA (reference sequence). V was pared by 1 base and J by 0 bases, with 5 bases of the junction left unmatched. CDR3 length: 16 residues. Here the CDR3 reads CSARAQGQGGSYEQYV. CDR3 nucleotides: TGCAGTGCTAGAGCCCAGGGACAGGGGGGCTCCTACGAGCAGTACGTC.

The table lists this clonotype with many counts. V gene TRBV29-1 combines with J gene TRBJ2-7; unclear D gene. The CDR3 loop spans 13 amino acids. Trimming stripped 0 bases from V and 2 bases from J, with 8 bases between. Germline lookup yields CDR1 SQVTM and CDR2 ANQGSEA. CDR3 region: CSVEDGVTYEQYF. CDR3 coding DNA: TGCAGCGTTGAAGATGGGGTAACCTACGAGCAGTACTTC.

This clonotype was detected a few times. V and J are TRBV11-2 and TRBJ2-7; 8 nucleotides agree with TRBD1. CDR1 and CDR2 (germline): SGHAT, FQNNGV. Germline trimming cut 4 bases from V and 7 bases from J; bases unmatched to any gene: 6. This CDR3 has 13 residues. This CDR3 is CASSYGQGGEQYV. CDR3 coding DNA: TGTGCCAGCAGCTATGGACAGGGCGGGGAGCAGTACGTC.

Many counts were recorded for this clonotype. The chain joins TRBV20-1 to TRBJ2-3; 7 nucleotides line up with TRBD1. J gave up 3 bases and V 2 bases, and 11 bases lay outside the gene matches. This CDR3 is 16 amino acids long. Germline lookup yields CDR1 DFQATT and CDR2 SNEGSKA (reference sequence). CDR3: CSARSRQGLLTDTQYF. CDR3 coding DNA: TGCAGTGCTAGATCCCGACAGGGATTATTGACAGATACGCAGTATTTT.